This T cell receptor (beta chain) appears in the sequencing data of a study of T-cell reconstitution after alpha-beta-depleted transplantation in children (dated by TCRdb to the mid-2010s). For context, the study as a whole: T-cell immune reconstitution after TCRalphabeta/CD19-depleted allogeneic hematopoietic cell transplantation in children was quantitatively tracked in the study by means of TCR repertoire profiling. Results the study describes overall, beyond this receptor: The apparently early recovery of alphabetaT-cell counts about two months after transplant reportedly depended on only several hundred rapidly expanded clones that came from non-depleted graft cells. In some patients, the high TCRbeta diversity seen at day 60 was put down to recipient T cells and intrathymic progenitors that had survived conditioning. Over subsequent months, a decline in hyperexpanded clone frequencies was noted, and after one year, T-cell counts and TCRbeta diversity were mostly ascribed to newly produced T cells.

This clonotype came up a few times. It has no known antigen specificity. Base qualities are missing; no much larger clone stands one base away. The treatment or condition label of this sample denotes: allogeneic hematopoietic cell transplantation with graft depleted of TCRalphabeta T cells and CD19 B cells. The children who served as transplant recipients had been given grafts of TCRalphabeta/CD19-depleted allogeneic hematopoietic cells. Receptors were amplified or captured by PCR. The sequencing machine was an Illumina HiSeq 2500. Molecular barcoding was employed in the preparation of TCR libraries, with unique molecular identifiers being used to normalize TCRbeta repertoire quantification. TCRdb trimmed public reads at Q25 via fastp, called clones via MiXCR and kept in-frame beta chains. When rows share a CDR3 protein, they turn into one entry using the most common DNA and genes. Present in this sample are about 130,000 distinct CDR3 sequences, 9.5% to 10% of which were seen just once. Around 24% of the sample belongs to the ten largest clones.

Looking up the germline V gene yields CDR1 SGHVS and CDR2 FNYEAQ. Its CDR3 holds 16 amino acids, cysteine through phenylalanine. Of all the DNA, just the CDR3 is kept, 48 bases in frame from base 1. A distance of 16 bases separates the germline ends of V and J, which lose 3 bases and 7 bases respectively. This receptor chain uses TRBV7-6 and TRBJ1-6; no D gene call is confident. This receptor was taken from a girl under two years old who had a stem cell transplant for combined immunodeficiency, so the T cells may come from the graft donor. The input for sequencing was PBMCs, mostly from graft donor cells, taken 180 days after TCRalphabeta/CD19-depleted stem cell transplant. The CDR3 here reads CASSFSLGRANSPLHF. The bases are TGTGCCAGCAGCTTCTCCTTGGGGAGGGCGAATTCACCCCTCCACTTT.